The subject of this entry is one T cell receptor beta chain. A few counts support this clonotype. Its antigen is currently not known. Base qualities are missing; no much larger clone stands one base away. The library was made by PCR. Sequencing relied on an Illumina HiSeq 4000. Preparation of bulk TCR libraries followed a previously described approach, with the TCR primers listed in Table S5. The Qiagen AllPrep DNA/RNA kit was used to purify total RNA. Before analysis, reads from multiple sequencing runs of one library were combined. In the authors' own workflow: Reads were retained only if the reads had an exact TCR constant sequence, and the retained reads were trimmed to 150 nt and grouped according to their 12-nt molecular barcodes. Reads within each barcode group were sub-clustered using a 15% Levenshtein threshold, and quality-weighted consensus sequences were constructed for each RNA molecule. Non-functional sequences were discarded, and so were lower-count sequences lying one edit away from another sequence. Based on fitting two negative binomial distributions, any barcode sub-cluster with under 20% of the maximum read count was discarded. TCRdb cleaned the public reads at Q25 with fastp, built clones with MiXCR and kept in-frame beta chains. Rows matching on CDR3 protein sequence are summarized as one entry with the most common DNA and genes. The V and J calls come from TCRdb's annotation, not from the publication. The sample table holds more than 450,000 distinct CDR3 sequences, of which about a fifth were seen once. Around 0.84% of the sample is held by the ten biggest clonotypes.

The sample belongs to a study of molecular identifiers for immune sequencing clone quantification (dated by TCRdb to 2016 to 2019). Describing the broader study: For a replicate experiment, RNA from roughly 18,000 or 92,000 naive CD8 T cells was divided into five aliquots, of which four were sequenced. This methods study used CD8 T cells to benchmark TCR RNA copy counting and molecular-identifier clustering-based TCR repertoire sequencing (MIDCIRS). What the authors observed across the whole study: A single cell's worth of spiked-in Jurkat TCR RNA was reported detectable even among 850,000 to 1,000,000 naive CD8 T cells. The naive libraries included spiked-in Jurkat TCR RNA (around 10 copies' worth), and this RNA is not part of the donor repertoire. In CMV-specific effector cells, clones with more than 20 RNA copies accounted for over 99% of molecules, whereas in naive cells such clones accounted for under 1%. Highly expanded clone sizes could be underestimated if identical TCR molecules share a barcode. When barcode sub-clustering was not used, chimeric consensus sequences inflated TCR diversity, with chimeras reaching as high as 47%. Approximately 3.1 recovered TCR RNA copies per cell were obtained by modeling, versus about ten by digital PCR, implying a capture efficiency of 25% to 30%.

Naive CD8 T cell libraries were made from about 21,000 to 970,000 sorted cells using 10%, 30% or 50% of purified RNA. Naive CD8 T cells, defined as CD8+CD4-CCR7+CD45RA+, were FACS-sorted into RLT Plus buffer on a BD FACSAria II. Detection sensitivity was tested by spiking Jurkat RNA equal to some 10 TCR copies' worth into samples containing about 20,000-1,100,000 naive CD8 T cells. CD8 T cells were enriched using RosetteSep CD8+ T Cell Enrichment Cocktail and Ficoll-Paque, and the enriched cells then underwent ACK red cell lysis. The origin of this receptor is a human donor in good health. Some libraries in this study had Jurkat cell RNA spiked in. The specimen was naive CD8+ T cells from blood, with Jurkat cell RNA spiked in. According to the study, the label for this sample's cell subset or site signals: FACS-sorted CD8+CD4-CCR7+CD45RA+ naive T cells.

The DNA sequence is given as TGCGCCAGCAGTGAGCTCAGGCGGGCAGGGGAAGAGACCCAGTACTTC. This translates into CASSELRRAGEETQYF. The chain is assembled from TRBV10-1 and TRBJ2-5; the D segment could be TRBD1, given 6 matching bases. Deletion took 2 bases off V and 3 bases off J, with a span of 16 bases between the germline ends. The CDR3 numbers 16 residues from cysteine through phenylalanine. The CDR3 DNA has 48 bases and is translated from base 1. Taken from the germline V gene (reference sequence), the CDR1 and CDR2 loops are WNHNN and SYGVQD.